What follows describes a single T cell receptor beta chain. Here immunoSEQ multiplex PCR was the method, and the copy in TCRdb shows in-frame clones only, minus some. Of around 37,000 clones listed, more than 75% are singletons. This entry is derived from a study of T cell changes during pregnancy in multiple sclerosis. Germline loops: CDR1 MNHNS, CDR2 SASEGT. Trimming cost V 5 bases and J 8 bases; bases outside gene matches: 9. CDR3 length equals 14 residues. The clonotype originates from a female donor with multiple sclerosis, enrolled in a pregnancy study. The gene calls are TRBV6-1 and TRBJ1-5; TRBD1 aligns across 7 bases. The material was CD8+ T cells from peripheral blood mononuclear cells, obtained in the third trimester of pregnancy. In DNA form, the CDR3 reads TGTGCCAGCAGTCCCCCTGACAGGGCCGAGCCCCAGCATTTT. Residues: CASSPPDRAEPQHF.